This TCR beta chain was sequenced for a study of technical replicates of blood from a handful of donors. CDR1 and CDR2 (germline): LGHNA, YSLEER. The V end was cut by 3 bases, the J end by 5 bases, with 8 bases between. This CDR3 is 13 amino acids long. Measured with immunoSEQ multiplex PCR; TCRdb has only the in-frame clones, and not every one. This sample has 65,000 to 90,000 clones, with 95% to 98% found just once. The TCR originated in a human donor in good health. The sequenced sample was T cells isolated from PBMCs. This sequence joins TRBV4-3 and TRBJ1-5; tentative D call: TRBD1 (6 bases). CDR3 protein: CASSQRTDQPQHF. CDR3 nucleotide sequence: TGCGCCAGCAGCCAGCGGACAGATCAGCCCCAGCATTTT.